One and the same sample provided the 27 T cell receptor beta chains below, sequenced in a study of cytomegalovirus exposure and HLA in healthy donors. Primers for the PCR totalled 60 Vbeta and 13 Jbeta. TCRdb keeps only in-frame clones here, not all; method: immunoSEQ multiplex PCR. The sample includes some 150,000 clones, 60% to 80% of them seen just once. The sample comprised PBMCs. The receptors shown here come from a male donor in good health and CMV-seronegative.

The rearrangement links TRBV19 to TRBJ2-7; D perhaps matches TRBD2 (5 bases). With 3 bases removed from V and 6 bases from J, the gap between germline ends came to 6 bases. CDR1 is LNHDA and CDR2 is SQIVND in the germline V gene (reference sequence). CDR3 length: 11 amino acids. DNA for the CDR3: TGTGCCAGTAGTATTCGGGGCGAGCAGTACTTC. Its protein is CASSIRGEQYF.

The chain uses TRBV9 and TRBJ2-7; TRBD1 agrees at 11 bases. The CDR3 has 16 amino acids. Per germline, CDR1 SGDLS and CDR2 YYNGEE. V gave up 0 bases and J gave up 5 bases; unmatched junction bases: 7. CDR3 sequence reads: CASSVVGTGGLDEQYF. DNA for the CDR3: TGTGCCAGCAGCGTAGTCGGGACAGGGGGTTTGGACGAGCAGTACTTC.

This clone turned up a few times. This chain links TRBV11-2 with TRBJ2-5, with D possibly matching TRBD1 (6 bases). In germline, CDR1 is SGHAT, CDR2 FQNNGV. The CDR3 loop spans 14 amino acids. Trimming cost V 8 bases and J 3 bases, with 16 bases left between them. CDR3 amino acids: CASQAGTPEETQYF. The CDR3 nucleotides read TGTGCCAGCCAAGCCGGGACACCCGAAGAGACCCAGTACTTC.

This clone has more than one count but fewer than ten. The rearrangement links TRBV4-1 to TRBJ2-1; 9 positions agree with TRBD2. The CDR3 spans 17 residues. The junction had 5 bases not matched to a gene; V was cut back by 0 bases and J by 2 bases. Germline V gives CDR1 MGHRA, CDR2 YSYEKL. CDR3 amino acids: CASSQDGSGGTYNEQFF. The CDR3 DNA follows: TGCGCCAGCAGCCAAGACGGTAGCGGGGGAACCTACAATGAGCAGTTCTTC.

The chain combines TRBV7-2 with TRBJ2-2, with 8 nucleotides matching TRBD2. The V gene end was trimmed by 4 bases and the J gene end by 7 bases; junction bases not matched to a gene: 14. The CDR3 length is 17 residues. Germline assignment: CDR1 SGHTA and CDR2 FQGNSA. In DNA form, the CDR3 reads TGTGCCAGCAGCTACGGAGGTCCGGGAGGGAGCGTCGGGGAGCTGTTTTTT. This sequence encodes CASSYGGPGGSVGELFF. Looking up the rest from reference TRBV7-2 and TRBJ2-2 gives the full variable domain: GAGVSQSPSNKVTEKGKDVELRCDPISGHTALYWYRQSLGQGLEFLIYFQGNSAPDKSGLPSDRFSAERTGGSVSTLTIQRTQQEDSAVYLCASSYGGPGGSVGELFFGEGSRLTVL.

The chain has TRBV7-3 and TRBJ2-1; D might be TRBD1 (6 bases). CDR1 and CDR2 from the germline V gene are SGHTA and FQGTGA. This CDR3 has 15 amino acids. V gave up 6 bases and J gave up 0 bases, with 12 bases separating them. The CDR3 nucleotides are TGTGCCAGCAGGGCAGGGGTTAGCTCCTACAATGAGCAGTTCTTC. Its protein is CASRAGVSSYNEQFF.

The CDR3 protein is CASKKGATEAFF. In nucleotides, the CDR3 is TGTGCCAGTAAGAAGGGGGCCACTGAAGCTTTCTTT. The gene calls are TRBV19 and TRBJ1-1; 7 positions match TRBD1. The CDR3 runs 12 residues. Unmatched junction bases numbered 3, after V lost 7 bases and J lost 4 bases. The germline V gene encodes CDR1 LNHDA and CDR2 SQIVND (reference sequence).

This chain joins TRBV11-2 and TRBJ2-1; 12 bases line up with TRBD2. The germline CDR1 and CDR2 sequences are SGHAT and FQNNGV. Losses at the gene ends were 5 bases for V and 8 bases for J; bases not matched to a gene: 10. This CDR3 comprises 16 residues. The CDR3 is CASSGRLAGGLDEQFF. The CDR3 DNA is TGTGCCAGCAGCGGTCGGCTAGCGGGGGGGCTCGATGAGCAGTTCTTC.

The chain combines TRBV6-6 with TRBJ2-1; 12 bases line up with TRBD2. V lost 6 bases to trimming and J lost 7 bases; unmatched junction nucleotides: 7. CDR3 length: 15 residues. Per germline, CDR1 MNHNY and CDR2 SVGAGI (reference sequence). CDR3 sequence: CASSLGLAGINEQFF. The CDR3 coding sequence is TGTGCCAGCAGCCTCGGACTAGCGGGAATTAATGAGCAGTTCTTC.

The V gene is TRBV27, the J gene TRBJ2-1, with 12 bases that match TRBD2. The CDR3 length is 14 residues. Germline loops: CDR1 MNHEY, CDR2 SMNVEV (reference sequence). V trimming: 3 bases; J trimming: 10 bases; junction bases outside the gene matches: 4. The CDR3 DNA is TGTGCCAGCAGTTTTCGGCTAGCGGGAGGGGAGCAGTTCTTC. Translated, it gives CASSFRLAGGEQFF.

A few counts support this clone. The gene calls are TRBV27 and TRBJ2-5; 7 bases are shared with TRBD1. Judging by the DNA end, TRBJ2-7 fits better; the J call may be wrong. CDR1 is MNHEY and CDR2 is SMNVEV in the germline V gene (reference sequence). This CDR3 region has 13 residues. Here the CDR3 reads CASSRTGTYEQYF. The CDR3, as DNA: TGTGCCAGCAGCCGGACAGGAACCTACGAGCAGTACTTC.

This chain connects TRBV7-3 to TRBJ2-3; possible D gene TRBD1, 6 bases. This CDR3 comprises 15 residues. Per germline, CDR1 SGHTA and CDR2 FQGTGA. Between the trimmed V and J ends, which lost 6 bases and 0 bases, there was a span of 13 bases. CDR3 coding DNA: TGTGCCAGCAGTCCAGGGGTCCCTAGCACAGATACGCAGTATTTT. It yields the protein CASSPGVPSTDTQYF.

For the CDR3, the DNA is TGTGCCAGCAGCTTAGCGGGAGGTAACGAGCAGTACTTC. Translating gives CASSLAGGNEQYF. This chain joins TRBV5-6 and TRBJ2-7, with 9 bases that match TRBD2. The CDR3 extends over 13 amino acids. Germline CDR1 SGHDT, CDR2 YYEEEE. V was clipped by 2 bases and J by 5 bases; unmatched bases: 2. The full variable domain, with the rest looked up from reference TRBV5-6 and TRBJ2-7, is DAGVTQSPTHLIKTRGQQVTLRCSPKSGHDTVSWYQQALGQGPQFIFQYYEEEERQRGNFPDRFSGHQFPNYSSELNVNALLLGDSALYLCASSLAGGNEQYFGPGTRLTVT.

This clone was detected only a few times. The chain has TRBV27 and TRBJ2-7; a weak D match, TRBD2 (7 bases). The CDR3 consists of 16 residues. Germline CDR1 MNHEY, CDR2 SMNVEV (reference sequence). V lost 2 bases and J 1 base, leaving 15 bases between the germline ends. CDR3 nucleotides: TGTGCCAGCAGTTTACGAGGCGGGGGCTCATCCTACGAGCAGTACTTC. It yields the protein CASSLRGGGSSYEQYF.

This clone is a singleton in its sample. Written as DNA, the CDR3 is TGTGCCACCAGCACCGGGGTTGTTGCAACTAATGAAAAACTGTTTTTT. Its protein is CATSTGVVATNEKLFF. This chain connects TRBV15 to TRBJ1-4; D gene unclear. The CDR3 is made up of 16 amino acids. V lost 4 bases and J lost 0, with 12 bases in between. Germline V gives CDR1 LNHNV, CDR2 YYDKDF (reference sequence).

Turning to this clone: Mismatch with germline at one junction end may stem from a read error. This chain links TRBV7-9 with TRBJ2-5, with 8 bases aligning to TRBD2. The CDR3 contains 15 residues. Germline CDR1 reads SEHNR; CDR2 reads FQNEAQ (reference sequence). The CDR3 reads CSSLSVAGIQETQYF. The CDR3 DNA reads TGTTCCAGCCTATCGGTAGCGGGGATCCAAGAGACCCAGTACTTC.

The V call is TRBV27, the J call TRBJ2-2, with TRBD2 matching over 14 bases. CDR3 length equals 16 residues. CDR1 and CDR2 from the germline V gene are MNHEY and SMNVEV (reference sequence). V dropped 6 bases and J dropped 5; count of bases not matched to a gene: 5. DNA of the CDR3: TGTGCCAGCAGCCTAGGGACTAGCGGGAGAACCGGGGAGCTGTTTTTT. Its translation: CASSLGTSGRTGELFF.

The chain combines TRBV7-9 with TRBJ2-7; the D gene is possibly TRBD2 (6 bases). The V end was cut by 5 bases, the J end by 1 base, with 15 bases between. CDR3 length: 15 residues. CDR1 SEHNR and CDR2 FQNEAQ come from the germline V gene (reference sequence). The CDR3 DNA follows: TGTGCCAGCAGCACCGGGGCTAGCGTATCCTACGAGCAGTACTTC. Protein product: CASSTGASVSYEQYF.

Turning to this clone: The same CDR3 also results from other DNA sequences found in this sample. The gene calls are TRBV9 and TRBJ2-5, with TRBD2 matching over 8 bases. This CDR3 spans 14 amino acids. The trim removed 0 bases at V and 4 bases at J, leaving 2 bases unmatched. CDR1 is SGDLS, CDR2 YYNGEE, per germline. CDR3 residues: CASSVAAGGETQYF. In DNA, the CDR3 is TGTGCCAGCAGCGTAGCGGCGGGAGGAGAGACCCAGTACTTC.

This clone occurred a few times. The J gene is TRBJ2-3, the V gene TRBV6-6, with a tentative D call TRBD2 (6 bases). The germline V and J ends were trimmed by 8 bases and 2 bases, with 14 bases remaining between them. Germline V lookup: CDR1 MNHNY, CDR2 SVGAGI (reference sequence). This CDR3 is 14 amino acids long. The DNA for the CDR3 is TGTGCCAGCGGCCAGGACTACTACACAGATACGCAGTATTTT. Protein sequence: CASGQDYYTDTQYF.

This clone appeared a few times. The chain couples TRBV5-4 to TRBJ2-5; D unresolved. CDR1 is SGHNT, CDR2 YYREEE, per germline (reference sequence). This CDR3 comprises 14 residues. The ends were cut back, 0 bases at V and 4 bases at J, with 10 bases in the middle. The CDR3 DNA sequence: TGTGCCAGCAGCTTGGAGAGCCGGTCAGAGACCCAGTACTTC. This codes for CASSLESRSETQYF. Full variable domain (outside the CDR3, taken from reference TRBV5-4 and TRBJ2-5): ETGVTQSPTHLIKTRGQQVTLRCSSQSGHNTVSWYQQALGQGPQFIFQYYREEENGRGNFPPRFSGLQFPNYSSELNVNALELDDSALYLCASSLESRSETQYFGPGTRLLVL.

The gene calls are TRBV6-5 and TRBJ2-2, with D possibly TRBD2 on 6 matching bases. Trimming pared 10 bases from V and 2 bases from J, leaving 17 bases between. The CDR3 has 15 amino acids. CDR1 is MNHEY, CDR2 SVGAGI, per germline. CDR3 protein: CANSPAGLNTGELFF. The CDR3, as DNA: TGTGCCAACTCCCCCGCGGGACTTAACACCGGGGAGCTGTTTTTT.

The rearrangement joins TRBV15 to TRBJ2-1; possible D gene TRBD2, 5 bases. Trimming removed 0 bases at V and 4 bases at J, with 16 bases between. This CDR3 contains 17 residues. Germline CDR1 and CDR2: LNHNV and YYDKDF (reference sequence). The CDR3 loop is CATSRDQVSASYNEQFF. CDR3 bases: TGTGCCACCAGCAGAGATCAGGTTAGCGCTTCATACAATGAGCAGTTCTTC.

This chain connects TRBV29-1 to TRBJ2-3, with D perhaps matching TRBD2 (6 bases). Trimming took 6 bases from V and 1 from J, leaving 14 bases between them. The germline CDR1 and CDR2 sequences are SQVTM and ANQGSEA. The CDR3 extends over 14 amino acids. CDR3 amino acids: CSVPTSLRTDTQYF. Here the CDR3 DNA reads TGCAGCGTACCGACTAGTTTGCGCACAGATACGCAGTATTTT.

The chain joins TRBV19 to TRBJ2-1; D may be TRBD1 (7 bases). This CDR3 has 15 residues. Germline loops: CDR1 LNHDA, CDR2 SQIVND (reference sequence). V lost 6 bases and J lost 4, with 16 bases in between. CDR3 nucleotides: TGTGCCAGTAGCGTGGGACAGACTAGTTACAATGAGCAGTTCTTC. It translates to CASSVGQTSYNEQFF.

This clone is a singleton in its sample. CDR3 DNA sequence: TGTGCCAGCGTCGTCTGGGCAGGAAATCAGCCCCAGCATTTT. Amino acid sequence: CASVVWAGNQPQHF. The chain is built from TRBV6-1 and TRBJ1-5; no definite D call. The V and J ends lost 8 bases and 4 bases respectively, with 15 bases between them. The germline V gene encodes CDR1 MNHNS and CDR2 SASEGT. CDR3 size: 14 residues.

The chain couples TRBV5-1 to TRBJ1-2, with TRBD1 matching over 7 bases. The trim removed 0 bases at V and 6 bases at J, leaving 8 bases unmatched. Per the germline V gene, CDR1 is SGHRS and CDR2 is YFSETQ. The CDR3 extends over 15 amino acids. The CDR3 nucleotides are TGCGCCAGCAGCTTGGCTCCAGACAGGGTGGATGGCTACACCTTC. Translation: CASSLAPDRVDGYTF.